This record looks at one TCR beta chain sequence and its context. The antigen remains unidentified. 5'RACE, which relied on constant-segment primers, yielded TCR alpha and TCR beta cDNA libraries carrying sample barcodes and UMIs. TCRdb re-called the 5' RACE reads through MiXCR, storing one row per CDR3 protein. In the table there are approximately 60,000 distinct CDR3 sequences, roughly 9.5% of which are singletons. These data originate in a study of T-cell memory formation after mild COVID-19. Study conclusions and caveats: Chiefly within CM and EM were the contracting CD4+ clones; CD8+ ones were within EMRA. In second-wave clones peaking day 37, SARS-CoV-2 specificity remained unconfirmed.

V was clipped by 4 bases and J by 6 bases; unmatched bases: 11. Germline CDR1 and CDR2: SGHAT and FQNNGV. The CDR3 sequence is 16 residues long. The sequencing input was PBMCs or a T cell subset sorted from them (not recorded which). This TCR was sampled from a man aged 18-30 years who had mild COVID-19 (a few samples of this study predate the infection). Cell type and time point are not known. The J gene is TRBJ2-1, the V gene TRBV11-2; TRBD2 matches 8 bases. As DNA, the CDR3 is TGTGCCAGCAGCTCCTTAGCGGGGCTGGTGGGCAATGAGCAGTTCTTC. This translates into CASSSLAGLVGNEQFF.